The clone carrying this TCR beta chain has a single count. What it recognizes is unknown. Without exception, sorted populations had purity beyond 98%. The data belong to a study of beta chain features in type 1 diabetes. General study findings and limits: People with Type 1 diabetes carried modestly yet significantly shorter TCRB CDR3s in all four CD4+ subsets.

Expressed TCRB transcripts got sequenced, as all isolated RNA was reverse transcribed. Produced via immunoSEQ multiplex PCR; TCRdb's table is partial and in-frame only. Among over 40,000 clones, around 71% were seen once, and the ten largest hold around 2.1%. CDR3 length: 13 amino acids. CDR1 is MNHEY and CDR2 is SMNVEV in the germline V gene (reference sequence). Trimming removed 0 bases from V and 12 bases from J, with 14 bases in between. The sequencing input was Tregs from blood. The TCR was taken from a woman aged 18-29 years with type 1 diabetes. V gene TRBV27 combines with J gene TRBJ1-2, with TRBD1 as a possible D gene (5 bases). CDR3 bases: TGTGCCAGCAGTTTATCAGGCTGGAGGGGCCACACCTTC. Residues: CASSLSGWRGHTF.